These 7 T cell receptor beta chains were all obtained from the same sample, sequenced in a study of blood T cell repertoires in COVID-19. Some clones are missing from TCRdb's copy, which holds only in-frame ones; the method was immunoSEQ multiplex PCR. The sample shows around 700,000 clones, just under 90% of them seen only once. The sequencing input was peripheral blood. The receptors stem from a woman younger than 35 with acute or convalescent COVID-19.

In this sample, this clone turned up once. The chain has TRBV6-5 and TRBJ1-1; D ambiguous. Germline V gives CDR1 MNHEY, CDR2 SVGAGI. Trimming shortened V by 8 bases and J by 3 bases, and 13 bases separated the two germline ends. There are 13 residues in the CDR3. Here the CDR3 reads CASARPEDTEAFF. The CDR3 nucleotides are TGTGCCAGCGCCCGGCCGGAGGACACTGAAGCTTTCTTT.

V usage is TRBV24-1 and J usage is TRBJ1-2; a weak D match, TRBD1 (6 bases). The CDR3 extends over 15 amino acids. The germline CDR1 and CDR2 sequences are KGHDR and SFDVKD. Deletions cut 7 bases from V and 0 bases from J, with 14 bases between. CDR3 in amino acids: CATRDSLTANYGYTF. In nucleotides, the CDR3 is TGTGCCACCAGGGACAGTTTAACAGCTAACTATGGCTACACCTTC.

The CDR3 protein is CASKGQGYGYTF. In nucleotides, the CDR3 is TGTGCCAGCAAAGGGCAGGGCTATGGCTACACCTTC. The chain uses TRBV5-6 and TRBJ1-2, with D possibly matching TRBD1 (5 bases). The CDR3 runs 12 residues. Trimming took 6 bases from V and 4 from J, leaving 10 bases between them. From germline, CDR1 is SGHDT and CDR2 YYEEEE.

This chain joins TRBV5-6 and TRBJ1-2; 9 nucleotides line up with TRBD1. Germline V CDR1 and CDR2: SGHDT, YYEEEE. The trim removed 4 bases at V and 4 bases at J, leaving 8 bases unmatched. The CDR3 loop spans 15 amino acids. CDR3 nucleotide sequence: TGTGCCAGCAGCCTAGGGACAGGGTTTTTCTATGGCTACACCTTC. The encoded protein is CASSLGTGFFYGYTF.

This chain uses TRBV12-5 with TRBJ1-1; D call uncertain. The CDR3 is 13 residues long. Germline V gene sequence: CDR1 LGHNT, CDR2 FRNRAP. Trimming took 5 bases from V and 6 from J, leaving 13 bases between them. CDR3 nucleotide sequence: TGTGCTAGTGGTGAACTAACGGTGGCTGAAGCTTTCTTT. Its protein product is CASGELTVAEAFF.

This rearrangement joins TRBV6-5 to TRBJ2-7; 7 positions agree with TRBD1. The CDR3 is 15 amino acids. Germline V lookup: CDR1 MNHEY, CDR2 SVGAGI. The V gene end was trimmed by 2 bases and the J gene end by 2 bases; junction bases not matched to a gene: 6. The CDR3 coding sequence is TGTGCCAGCAGTTACGAGGGGGCGAACCCCTACGAGCAGTACTTC. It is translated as CASSYEGANPYEQYF.

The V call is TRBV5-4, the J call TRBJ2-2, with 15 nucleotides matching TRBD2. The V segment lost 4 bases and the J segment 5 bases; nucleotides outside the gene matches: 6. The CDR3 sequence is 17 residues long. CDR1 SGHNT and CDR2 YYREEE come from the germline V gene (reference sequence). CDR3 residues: CASSPGTSGGFTGELFF. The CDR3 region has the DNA TGTGCCAGCAGCCCGGGGACTAGCGGGGGGTTTACCGGGGAGCTGTTTTTT.